The rows below give T cell receptor beta chains drawn from one sample of a study of cytomegalovirus exposure and HLA in healthy donors. Libraries were prepared by immunoSEQ multiplex PCR; TCRdb keeps only in-frame clonotypes and omits some of them. The sample has tens of thousands of clones, more than 55% seen once. The specimen was PBMCs. Receptors originate from a woman in her twenties or thirties in good health and CMV-seropositive. CDR3s include the opening cysteine and the closing phenylalanine or tryptophan. D genes are given only for firm matches. Part of the rows lack a size; the others show once, few, many or a class for expanded clones.

J	size	D	V	DNA	CDR3
TRBJ2-3	few	.	TRBV13	TGTGCCAGCAGCTTTGCTAGCCGCACAGATACGCAGTATTTT	CASSFASRTDTQYF
TRBJ1-1	few	TRBD1	TRBV4-1	TGCGCCAGCAGCCAGGACAGGCCGGAGAACACTGAAGCTTTCTTT	CASSQDRPENTEAFF
TRBJ2-1	few	TRBD2	TRBV7-8	TGTGCCAGCAGCCCCCCGTCCAGACTAGCGGGGGGGACTTACAATGAGCAGTTCTTC	CASSPPSRLAGGTYNEQFF
TRBJ1-4	few	.	TRBV5-1	TGCGCCAGCAGCCCGAGGGGGGGGAAAGAAAAACTGTTTTTT	CASSPRGGKEKLFF
TRBJ2-2	few	.	TRBV7-2	TGTGCCAGCAGCTTTTCTCGACAGAACACCGGGGAGCTGTTTTTT	CASSFSRQNTGELFF
TRBJ2-7	.	TRBD1	TRBV27	TGTGCCAGCAGACGACAGGGGGCCTACGAGCAGTACTTC	CASRRQGAYEQYF
TRBJ2-1	few	TRBD2	TRBV4-3	TGCGCCAGCAGCCAAGAAGTCCCTGGGAGCGGGGGGAATGAGCAGTTCTTC	CASSQEVPGSGGNEQFF
TRBJ2-7	.	TRBD2	TRBV7-3	TGTGCCAGCAGCTTAATGAGCGGGGGGGCAGACGAGCAGTACTTC	CASSLMSGGADEQYF
TRBJ2-2	.	TRBD1	TRBV5-1	TGCGCCAGCAAATCAGAGGGGGCAGGTGACACCGGGGAGCTGTTTTTT	CASKSEGAGDTGELFF
TRBJ2-2	few	TRBD2	TRBV27	TGTGCCAGCAGTTTTTCCGCGGGGGGTACCGGGGAGCTGTTTTTT	CASSFSAGGTGELFF
TRBJ1-2	.	.	TRBV29-1	TGCAGCGTCGCAACGCCGGTAGGGGCCAAATACACCTTC	CSVATPVGAKYTF